What follows is one TCR beta chain and its context. Its matching antigen is unknown. The germline V gene encodes CDR1 MNHEY and CDR2 SVGAGI. V shed 0 bases, J shed 5 bases, and the junction held 8 bases outside the gene matches. This CDR3 contains 16 residues. The data were obtained in a study of shared clonotypes between healthy human individuals. At the level of the study: Researchers assigned three CD4 naive, three CD4 memory, two CD8 naive and one CD8 memory plate to each donor.

Clones were read by immunoSEQ multiplex PCR, and TCRdb kept only the in-frame ones, dropping some. This table holds 1,100,000 or so clones, about four fifths found once. Study-wide results and limits: Sequencing depth was expected to affect clonotype sharing among donors. Among the subsets, naive ones generally showed larger estimated richness than memory ones. Clonotype sharing across a handful of donors was observed for approximately 5% of naive CD4 clonotypes.

The TCR was taken from a man younger than 35 in good health. Some clones in this sample may be carry-over from other donors' samples. The material sequenced was memory CD4+ T cells from PBMCs. Subset indicated: CD45RA-negative fraction. This chain connects TRBV6-5 to TRBJ1-2, with 8 bases matching TRBD1. The CDR3 is CASSYSVTYRGYGYTF. CDR3 sequence (DNA): TGTGCCAGCAGTTACTCGGTTACATACAGGGGGTATGGCTACACCTTC.